This is a list of T cell receptor beta chains from one sample in a study of human T cells and chemical hapten exposure. TCRdb redid the calling of the RACE reads with MiXCR, one entry per CDR3 protein. Of 130,000 or so distinct CDR3 sequences listed, roughly 12% are singletons. Sequences were derived from whole blood, sampled in connection with sensitization to the hapten diphenylcyclopropenone (DPC). These receptors all come from a woman aged 45-65 years with alopecia areata. Some clones in this sample may be carry-over from other donors' samples. CDR3s include the opening cysteine and the closing phenylalanine or tryptophan. The order of the fields is V gene, J gene, D gene, clone size, CDR3 DNA, CDR3 protein. The D gene is left open where the match is weak. Size values are once, few and many counts, or a class for expanded clones, and some rows have none.

v_call: TRBV10-3
j_call: TRBJ1-5
d_call: .
clone_size: .
cdr3_nt: TGTGCCATCAGTGAGTCGACCTCAGGCAATCAGCCCCAGCATTTT
cdr3_aa: CAISESTSGNQPQHF

v_call: TRBV28
j_call: TRBJ2-7
d_call: .
clone_size: few
cdr3_nt: TGTGCCAGCAGTCTTCCGGGACACCCCTACGAGCAGTACTTC
cdr3_aa: CASSLPGHPYEQYF

v_call: TRBV4-2
j_call: TRBJ1-6
d_call: .
clone_size: .
cdr3_nt: TGTGCCAGCAGCCAAGGGACGGTTAATAATTCACCCCTCCACTTT
cdr3_aa: CASSQGTVNNSPLHF

v_call: TRBV20-1
j_call: TRBJ1-5
d_call: TRBD1
clone_size: many
cdr3_nt: TGCAGTGCTAGAGAACCGCCGGGACAGGATAATCAGCCCCAGCATTTT
cdr3_aa: CSAREPPGQDNQPQHF

v_call: TRBV27
j_call: TRBJ2-3
d_call: TRBD1
clone_size: few
cdr3_nt: TGTGCCAGCAGTTCGACGGGACAGAGCACAGATACGCAGTATTTT
cdr3_aa: CASSSTGQSTDTQYF

v_call: TRBV20-1
j_call: TRBJ2-3
d_call: TRBD2
clone_size: few
cdr3_nt: TGCAGTGCTAGACCTCTCAAGCGGGGCAAAGATACGCAGTATTTT
cdr3_aa: CSARPLKRGKDTQYF

v_call: TRBV20-1
j_call: TRBJ2-3
d_call: .
clone_size: once
cdr3_nt: TGCAGTGCTAAAGGCACAGATACGCAGTATTTT
cdr3_aa: CSAKGTDTQYF

v_call: TRBV29-1
j_call: TRBJ1-5
d_call: TRBD1
clone_size: few
cdr3_nt: TGCAGCGTTTCTTCCGGGACAGGTAATCAGCCCCAGCATTTT
cdr3_aa: CSVSSGTGNQPQHF

v_call: TRBV20-1
j_call: TRBJ2-1
d_call: .
clone_size: .
cdr3_nt: TGCAGTGCGAATAGGGGGGACGTAGGGCCGGGCGATGAGCAGTTCTTC
cdr3_aa: CSANRGDVGPGDEQFF

v_call: TRBV7-6
j_call: TRBJ2-1
d_call: TRBD2
clone_size: .
cdr3_nt: TGTGCCAGCAGCCCAGCCCCGTTCGCGGGGGATGAGCAGTTCTTC
cdr3_aa: CASSPAPFAGDEQFF

v_call: TRBV5-4
j_call: TRBJ2-3
d_call: TRBD2
clone_size: many
cdr3_nt: TGTGCCAGCAGCCAGGGACTAGCGGAGGGAGAAGATACGCAGTATTTT
cdr3_aa: CASSQGLAEGEDTQYF